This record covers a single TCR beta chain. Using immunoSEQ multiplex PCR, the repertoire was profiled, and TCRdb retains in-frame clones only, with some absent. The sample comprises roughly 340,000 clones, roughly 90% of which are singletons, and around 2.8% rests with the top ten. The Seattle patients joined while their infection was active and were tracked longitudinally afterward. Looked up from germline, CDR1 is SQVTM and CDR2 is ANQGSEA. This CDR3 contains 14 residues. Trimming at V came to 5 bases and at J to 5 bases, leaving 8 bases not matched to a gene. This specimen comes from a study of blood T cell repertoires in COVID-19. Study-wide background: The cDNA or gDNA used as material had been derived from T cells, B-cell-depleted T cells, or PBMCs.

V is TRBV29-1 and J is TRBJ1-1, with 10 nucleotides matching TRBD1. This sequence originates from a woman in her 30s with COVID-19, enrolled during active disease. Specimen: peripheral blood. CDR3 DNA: TGCAGCGTTCTCCCATGGACAGGGGGGACTGAAGCTTTCTTT. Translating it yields CSVLPWTGGTEAFF.